This TCR beta chain was obtained from a study of shared clonotypes between healthy human individuals. This clone appeared many times. V gave up 4 bases and J gave up 2 bases, with 14 bases separating them. The CDR3 extends over 15 amino acids. Germline loops: CDR1 LGHNA, CDR2 YNFKEQ. The data were produced by immunoSEQ multiplex PCR, yet TCRdb's version contains in-frame clones alone and is incomplete. The sample records about 1 million clones, about 74% being singletons. Every donor was a Caucasian adult from Nashville, Tennessee. The receptor was derived from a man aged 18 to 30 in good health. The specimen sequenced was memory CD4+ T cells sorted from blood. Subset specified: CD45RA-negative fraction. V and J are TRBV4-2 and TRBJ2-5; possibly TRBD1 or TRBD2 for D (6 bases each). The DNA for the CDR3 is TGTGCCAGCAGCCCCTTACTAGGGGGGCAAGAGACCCAGTACTTC. This sequence encodes CASSPLLGGQETQYF.